A selection of T cell receptor beta chains follows, all from one sample in a study of OX40 agonist ivuxolimab in advanced cancers. Measured with immunoSEQ multiplex PCR; TCRdb has only the in-frame clones, and not every one. Among roughly 64,000 clones listed, roughly 80% were seen once. This specimen was CD4+ or CD8+ T cells sorted from blood, taken in a trial of the OX40 agonist ivuxolimab. These receptor sequences come from an adult with an advanced solid tumor such as melanoma, head and neck, liver or kidney cancer. The CDR3 runs from the conserved cysteine through the conserved F or W. The D gene is left open where the match is weak.

V gene	J gene	D gene	CDR3 protein
TRBV7-3	TRBJ2-3	-	CASSLSPRPRGTDTQYF
TRBV4-2	TRBJ1-1	-	CASSQDQGGGTEAFF
TRBV9	TRBJ2-3	TRBD2	CASSVAAGASTDTQYF
TRBV10-3	TRBJ2-5	-	CAISESGFGETQYF
TRBV7-6	TRBJ1-1	-	CASSFEAGNTEAFF
TRBV14	TRBJ2-3	-	CASRIGDTQYF
TRBV19	TRBJ1-2	TRBD1	CASSMSRDSASGYTF
TRBV11-2	TRBJ2-3	TRBD2	CASSAYLAGSRTQYF
TRBV9	TRBJ2-1	-	CASSERWERYNEQFF
TRBV7-3	TRBJ2-2	-	CASSFLGQFRTGELFF
TRBV5-1	TRBJ2-2	-	CASRRDTGELFF
TRBV30	TRBJ2-7	TRBD1	CAWRHPGQGTYEQYF
TRBV18	TRBJ2-1	TRBD2	CASSTGLAGTYEQFF
TRBV29-1	TRBJ1-1	-	CSVTRKMNTEAFF
TRBV19	TRBJ2-3	TRBD2	CASRQGLAGGDTQYF
TRBV18	TRBJ2-2	TRBD1	CASSPRQQGANTGELFF
TRBV9	TRBJ2-2	-	CASSGTRGLPGELFF
TRBV28	TRBJ1-4	-	CASSSGEPWEKLFF
TRBV7-9	TRBJ2-5	TRBD2	CASSSLAGVGQETQYF
TRBV14	TRBJ2-1	TRBD2	CASSQGLAGVRAYNEQFF
TRBV5-4	TRBJ2-2	TRBD2	CASSLGNGLAGTGELFF
TRBV5-6	TRBJ1-5	-	CASSLAWGDDQPQHF
TRBV7-9	TRBJ2-1	-	CASSLGSVGNEQFF
TRBV4-2	TRBJ2-3	-	CASSQVIGSFTDTQYF
TRBV6-1	TRBJ2-3	TRBD2	CATARLAGGTDTQYF
TRBV7-9	TRBJ1-4	-	CASSFGATNEKLFF
TRBV4-2	TRBJ2-1	TRBD1	CASSLNRGNEQFF
TRBV19	TRBJ2-1	-	CASSPRRGNEQFF
TRBV2	TRBJ1-4	-	CASSGTDEKLFF
TRBV7-9	TRBJ2-1	TRBD1	CASSLRDRVNEQFF
TRBV18	TRBJ2-5	-	CASSPAWGAVQETQYF
TRBV5-1	TRBJ1-5	TRBD1	CASSAGQGRPQHF
TRBV19	TRBJ1-4	TRBD1	CASIPNRGHEKLFF